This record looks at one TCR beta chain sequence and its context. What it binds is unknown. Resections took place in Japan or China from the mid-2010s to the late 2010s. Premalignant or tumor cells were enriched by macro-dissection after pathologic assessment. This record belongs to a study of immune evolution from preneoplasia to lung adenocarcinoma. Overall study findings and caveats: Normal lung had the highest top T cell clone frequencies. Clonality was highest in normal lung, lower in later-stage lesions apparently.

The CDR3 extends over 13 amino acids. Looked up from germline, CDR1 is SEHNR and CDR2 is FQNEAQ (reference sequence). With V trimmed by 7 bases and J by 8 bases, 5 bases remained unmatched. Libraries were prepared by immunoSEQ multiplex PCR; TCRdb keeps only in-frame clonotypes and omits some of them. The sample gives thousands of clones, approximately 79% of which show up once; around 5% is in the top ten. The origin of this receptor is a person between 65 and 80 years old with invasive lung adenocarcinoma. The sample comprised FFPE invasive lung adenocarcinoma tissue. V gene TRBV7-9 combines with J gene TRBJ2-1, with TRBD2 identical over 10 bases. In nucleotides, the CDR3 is TGTGCCAGCAAAATTAGCGGGAGGTATGAGCAGTTCTTC. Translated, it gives CASKISGRYEQFF.